This paragraph reports one T cell receptor (beta chain). Its antigen is undetermined. Some second doses came at about 4 weeks and others at about 12 weeks; these were pooled. This record belongs to a study of T cell responses to AZD1222 COVID-19 vaccine. Study outcomes and limitations: Repertoires were obtained only post-peak T cell response. Two AZD1222 administrations were followed by greater Spike-specific TCR breadth and depth. Mapped onto spike, vaccine-associated CD4 TCRs spanned it and were dominant at 160-218 and 743-854.

This CDR3 region has 14 residues. J was trimmed by 0 bases and V by 5 bases; bases with no gene match: 4. Germline V gene lookup returns CDR1 MNHEY and CDR2 SMNVEV (reference sequence). Clones were read by immunoSEQ multiplex PCR, and TCRdb kept only the in-frame ones, dropping some. The sample holds some 150,000 clones, 90% seen once. The input for sequencing was peripheral blood, taken 28 days after the second AZD1222 dose. This TCR was sampled from an adult who received the AZD1222 COVID-19 vaccine. V is TRBV27 and J is TRBJ2-7; 7 bases line up with TRBD1. CDR3 region: CASSPRTGSYEQYF. The CDR3 coding sequence is TGTGCCAGCAGTCCCCGGACAGGCTCCTACGAGCAGTACTTC.